This T cell receptor (beta chain) comes out of a study of T cell repertoires in cytomegalovirus infection. The V end lost 0 bases, the J end lost 7 bases, and 13 bases lay between the germline ends. Germline V gene lookup returns CDR1 SGHRS and CDR2 YFSETQ. The CDR3 consists of 14 residues. TCRdb recomputed calls from the reads with MiXCR, one row per CDR3 protein. The table has about 310,000 distinct CDR3 sequences, approximately 25% seen once; the top ten hold 13%. This clonotype appeared a few times. Its specificity is not known. Sequences were derived from cultured PBMCs, sampled from culture after CMV antigen stimulation. J is TRBJ1-1 and V is TRBV5-1; D is possibly TRBD1 (6 bases). This clonotype originated in a human donor in good health (CMV status not recorded). Some clones in this sample may be carry-over from other donors' samples. CDR3 sequence: CASSLGRTENEAFF. For the CDR3, the DNA is TGCGCCAGCAGCTTGGGACGGACAGAGAATGAAGCTTTCTTT.